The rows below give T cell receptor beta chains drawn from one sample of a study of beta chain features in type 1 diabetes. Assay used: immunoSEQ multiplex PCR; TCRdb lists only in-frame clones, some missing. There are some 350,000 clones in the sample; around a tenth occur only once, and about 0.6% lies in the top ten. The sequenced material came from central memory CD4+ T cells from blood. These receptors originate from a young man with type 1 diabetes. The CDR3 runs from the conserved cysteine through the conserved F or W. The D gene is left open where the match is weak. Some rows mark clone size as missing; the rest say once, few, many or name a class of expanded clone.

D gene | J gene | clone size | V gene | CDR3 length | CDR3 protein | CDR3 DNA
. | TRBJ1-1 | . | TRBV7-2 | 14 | CASSAYRAGDEASF | TGTGCCAGCAGCGCCTACAGGGCCGGGGATGAAGCTTCCTTT
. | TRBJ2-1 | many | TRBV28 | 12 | CASRRLDNEQFF | TGTGCCAGCAGGAGACTAGACAATGAGCAGTTCTTC
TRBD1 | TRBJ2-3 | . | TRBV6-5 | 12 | CASSRQGVTQYF | TGTGCCAGCAGCCGACAGGGAGTTACGCAGTATTTT
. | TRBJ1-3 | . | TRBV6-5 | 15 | CASSLGGGSGNTIYF | TGTGCCAGCAGTCTCGGCGGGGGCTCTGGAAACACCATATATTTT
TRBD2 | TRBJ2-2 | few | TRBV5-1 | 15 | CASSFGTSDTGELFF | TGCGCCAGCAGCTTTGGGACTAGCGACACCGGGGAGCTGTTTTTT
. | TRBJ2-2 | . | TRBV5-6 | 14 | CASSFDRHTGELFF | TGTGCCAGCAGCTTTGACAGACACACCGGGGAGCTGTTTTTT
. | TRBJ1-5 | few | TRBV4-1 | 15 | CASSPDTTSNQPQHF | TGCGCCAGCAGCCCGGACACGACTAGCAATCAGCCCCAGCATTTT
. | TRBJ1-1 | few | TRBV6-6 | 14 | CASSSGSMNTEAFF | TGTGCCAGCAGTTCGGGTAGTATGAACACTGAAGCTTTCTTT
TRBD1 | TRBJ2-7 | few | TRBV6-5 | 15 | CASTQPGQGRVEQYF | TGTGCCAGCACTCAACCGGGACAGGGAAGAGTCGAGCAGTACTTC
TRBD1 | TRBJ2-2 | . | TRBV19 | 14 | CASHLTGGSGELFF | TGTGCCAGCCACCTGACAGGGGGCAGCGGGGAGCTGTTTTTT
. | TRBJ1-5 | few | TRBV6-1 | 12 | CASSQDNQPQHF | TGTGCCAGCAGCCAGGACAATCAGCCCCAGCATTTT
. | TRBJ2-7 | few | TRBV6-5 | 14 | CASSFDVGLSEQYF | TGTGCCAGCAGTTTCGATGTAGGTCTCTCCGAGCAGTACTTC
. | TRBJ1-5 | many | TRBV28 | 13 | CASIPEFNQPQHF | TGTGCCAGCATTCCCGAGTTCAATCAGCCCCAGCATTTT
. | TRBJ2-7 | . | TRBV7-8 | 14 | CASSPGGGPYEQYF | TGTGCCAGCAGCCCAGGGGGAGGGCCCTACGAGCAGTACTTC
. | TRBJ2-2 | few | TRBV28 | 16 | CASSPIDRREFGELFF | TGTGCCAGCAGCCCAATAGACAGGAGGGAATTCGGGGAGCTGTTTTTT
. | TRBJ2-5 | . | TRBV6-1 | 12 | CAADRSPETQYF | TGTGCTGCAGACAGGTCCCCGGAGACCCAGTACTTC